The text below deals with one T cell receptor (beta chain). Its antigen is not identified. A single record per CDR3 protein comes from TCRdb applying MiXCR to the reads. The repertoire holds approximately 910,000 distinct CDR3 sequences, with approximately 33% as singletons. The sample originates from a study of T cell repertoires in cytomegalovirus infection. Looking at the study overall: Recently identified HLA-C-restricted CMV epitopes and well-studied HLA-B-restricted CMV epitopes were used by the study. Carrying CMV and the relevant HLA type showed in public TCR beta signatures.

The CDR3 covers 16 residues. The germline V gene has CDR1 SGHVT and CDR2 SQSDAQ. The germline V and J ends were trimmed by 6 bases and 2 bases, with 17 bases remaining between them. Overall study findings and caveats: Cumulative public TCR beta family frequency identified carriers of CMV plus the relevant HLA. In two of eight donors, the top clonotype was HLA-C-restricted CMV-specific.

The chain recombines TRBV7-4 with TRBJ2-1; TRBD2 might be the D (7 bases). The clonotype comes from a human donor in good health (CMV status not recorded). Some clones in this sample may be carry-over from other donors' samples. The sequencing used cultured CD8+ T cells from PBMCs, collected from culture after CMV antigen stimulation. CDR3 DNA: TGTGCCAGCAGGGACCCCGGAGGGGGGGCCTACAATGAGCAGTTCTTC. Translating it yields CASRDPGGGAYNEQFF. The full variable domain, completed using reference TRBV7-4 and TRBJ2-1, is GAGVSQSPRYKVAKRGRDVALRCDSISGHVTLYWYRQTLGQGSEVLTYSQSDAQRDKSGRPSGRFSAERPERSVSTLKIQRTEQGDSAVYLCASRDPGGGAYNEQFFGPGTRLTVL.